By share of the sample, the clone carrying this TCR beta chain is large (0.1 to 1%). Its antigen remains unidentified. Peripheral blood genomic DNA, not sorted cells or RNA, was the template. The sample comes from a study of T cell repertoires in aging, cancer and after chemotherapy. Across the study: Paired samples before and after chemotherapy came from chronic lymphocytic leukemia patients on fludarabine- or bendamustine-based regimens.

The study's findings and limits: Age-matched healthy donors had significantly more diverse, less clonal blood TCR repertoires than untreated cancer patients. Immunological memory after chemotherapy cannot be judged from the repertoire data. Median generation probability rose over the chemotherapy interval in each cancer cohort, suggesting rebound thymic output.

V gave up 4 bases and J gave up 1 base, with 11 bases separating them. CDR1 and CDR2 from the germline V gene are SGHKS and YYEKEE (reference sequence). CDR3 size: 15 residues. A mixed TRB-A/B primer pool amplified rearranged TRB by multiplex touch-down PCR. TCRdb called the multiplex PCR reads again in MiXCR, with one record for every CDR3 protein. Among about 4,300 distinct CDR3 sequences listed, just under 40% were seen once. The chain employs TRBV5-5 and TRBJ2-2; the D gene could be TRBD1 or TRBD2 (5 bases each). Source material: blood. This receptor was identified in a human donor with a blood cancer. CDR3 protein: CASSTGTLNTGELFF. DNA of the CDR3: TGTGCCAGCAGCACGGGGACCCTGAACACCGGGGAGCTGTTTTTT.